This entry features one T cell receptor (beta chain) sequence. What it binds is not known. These data belong to a study of T cells expressing NK-cell markers. Study background: Serological testing identified most of the eight sequenced donors as HCMV-seropositive and one as seronegative.

With UMIs, 5'RACE template switching was used to make TCR beta cDNA. No DNA is given; TCRdb re-called the 5' RACE reads and lists each CDR3 protein once. The record lists about 540,000 distinct CDR3 sequences, of which the ten most abundant hold around 4%. Broader study findings: These clonotypes also led the CD3+CD56-NKG2C+ fraction in a handful of donors. The study found dominant NKG2C+ clonotypes at 1.0-7.0% of CD8+ T cells in about six donors.

Germline V gene data show CDR1 as DFQATT and CDR2 as SNEGSKA (reference sequence). CDR3 length: 11 amino acids. The sample taken for sequencing was blood T cells: a sorted CD56 or NKG2C T cell subset, CD4+ or CD8+ T cells, or bulk PBMC T cells (not recorded which). The sequence was obtained from a man between 18 and 35 years old in good health. This rearrangement joins TRBV20-1 to TRBJ1-1. The CDR3 loop is CSAEMNTEAFF.